Shown below are 27 T cell receptor beta chains from a single sample sequenced in a study of shared clonotypes between healthy human individuals. Naive CD8 populations comprised CD45RO-negative cells positively selected for CCR7, excluding terminally differentiated effector memory CD45RA+ cells. The data were produced by immunoSEQ multiplex PCR, yet TCRdb's version contains in-frame clones alone and is incomplete. Of over 750,000 clones in the sample, roughly 96% were seen once. The sequenced sample was naive CD8+ T cells sorted from blood. All receptors come from a man younger than 45 in good health.

The chain employs TRBV10-2 and TRBJ2-7; possibly TRBD1 for D (6 bases). CDR1 is WSHSY, CDR2 SAAADI, per germline. Trimming stripped 0 bases from V and 2 bases from J, with 14 bases between. CDR3 size: 16 residues. The CDR3 is CASSESGVQGPYEQYF. Here the CDR3 DNA reads TGCGCCAGCAGTGAGTCGGGCGTTCAGGGGCCCTACGAGCAGTACTTC.

The rearrangement uses TRBV7-2 and TRBJ1-4, with 11 bases matching TRBD1. The CDR3 runs 15 residues. From germline, CDR1 is SGHTA and CDR2 FQGNSA. The V and J ends lost 5 bases and 10 bases, in that order; junction bases with no gene match: 9. In nucleotides, the CDR3 is TGTGCCAGCAGCCCCACTGGACAGGGGGCGCGAAAACTGTTTTTT. Translated: CASSPTGQGARKLFF.

Notes on this clone: Distinct nucleotide sequences in the sample also encode this CDR3. This rearrangement joins TRBV5-1 to TRBJ2-7; D gene ambiguous. The CDR3 contains 11 residues. CDR1 is SGHRS, CDR2 YFSETQ, per germline. The V end lost 2 bases, the J end lost 3 bases, and 3 bases lay between the germline ends. The CDR3 bases are TGCGCCAGCAGCTTAGACTACGAGCAGTACTTC. Amino acid sequence: CASSLDYEQYF.

The chain uses TRBV29-1 and TRBJ2-7; weak D call: TRBD2 (6 bases). The CDR3 consists of 13 residues. The V end was cut by 7 bases, the J end by 0 bases, with 13 bases between. The germline V gene encodes CDR1 SQVTM and CDR2 ANQGSEA. DNA for the CDR3: TGCAGCGCAGGCGGCGGGATCTCCTACGAGCAGTACTTC. This encodes CSAGGGISYEQYF.

The sample holds one count of this clone. The chain couples TRBV4-3 to TRBJ2-4; D perhaps matches TRBD1 (6 bases). The CDR3 sequence is 14 residues long. Trimming cost V 0 bases and J 8 bases, with 11 bases left between them. Germline CDR1 LGHNA, CDR2 YSLEER. In DNA form, the CDR3 reads TGCGCCAGCAGCCAAGACAGGGGATGGGACATTCAGTACTTC. It specifies CASSQDRGWDIQYF.

The chain uses TRBV2 and TRBJ1-1, with 7 bases matching TRBD1. CDR3 length: 17 amino acids. V was clipped by 5 bases and J by 1 base; unmatched bases: 13. Germline lookup yields CDR1 SNHLY and CDR2 FYNNEI. CDR3 coding DNA: TGTGCCAGCAGTTGGGACAGAAGAAGCTCTACGAACACTGAAGCTTTCTTT. Its protein product is CASSWDRRSSTNTEAFF.

This clone occurred once. V usage is TRBV11-2 and J usage is TRBJ2-3; D is undetermined. Trimming left V 0 bases short and J 7 bases short, with 11 bases between. Germline CDR1 reads SGHAT; CDR2 reads FQNNGV. The CDR3 consists of 14 residues. CDR3: CASSLDQNVYTQYF. CDR3 nucleotides: TGTGCCAGCAGCTTAGATCAAAATGTTTATACGCAGTATTTT.

The chain is built from TRBV19 and TRBJ2-2, with no clear D. The germline gives CDR1 LNHDA, CDR2 SQIVND (reference sequence). V lost 9 bases and J 0 bases, leaving 11 bases between the germline ends. The CDR3 covers 14 residues. The CDR3 bases are TGTGCCAGCACGACCTACCCGAACACCGGGGAGCTGTTTTTT. Translating it yields CASTTYPNTGELFF.

The gene calls are TRBV9 and TRBJ1-6; 7 nucleotides align to TRBD1. Per germline, CDR1 SGDLS and CDR2 YYNGEE. The CDR3 is made up of 15 amino acids. V trimming: 3 bases; J trimming: 13 bases; junction bases outside the gene matches: 13. The CDR3 nucleotides read TGTGCCAGCAGCGCCGACTACAGGGGAGTTTCCCCCCTCCACTTT. As protein: CASSADYRGVSPLHF.

The chain combines TRBV9 with TRBJ2-7; 8 nucleotides align to TRBD1. There are 14 residues in the CDR3. The J segment lost 5 bases and the V segment lost 4 bases, leaving 8 bases of the junction unmatched. Germline V gene data show CDR1 as SGDLS and CDR2 as YYNGEE. CDR3 nucleotides: TGTGCCAGCAGCCCGAGACAGGGGTTTAACGAGCAGTACTTC. It encodes CASSPRQGFNEQYF.

This chain connects TRBV7-6 to TRBJ1-1, with a possible D match to TRBD1 (5 bases). Germline CDR1 reads SGHVS; CDR2 reads FNYEAQ. The CDR3 loop spans 14 amino acids. Trimming stripped 5 bases from V and 1 base from J, with 11 bases between. The CDR3 bases are TGTGCCAGCAGCCCTCGGGGGGGGAACACTGAAGCTTTCTTT. Translation gives CASSPRGGNTEAFF. The whole variable domain, remainder taken from reference TRBV7-6 and TRBJ1-1, is GAGVSQSPRYKVTKRGQDVALRCDPISGHVSLYWYRQALGQGPEFLTYFNYEAQQDKSGLPNDRFSAERPEGSISTLTIQRTEQRDSAMYRCASSPRGGNTEAFFGQGTRLTVV.

J is TRBJ2-7 and V is TRBV5-5; 13 bases line up with TRBD2. Trimming took 4 bases from V and 3 from J; bases not matched to a gene: 4. The CDR3 has 15 amino acids. CDR1 and CDR2 (germline): SGHKS, YYEKEE (reference sequence). CDR3 in DNA: TGTGCCAGCAGCCAAGGGACTAGCGGGATCTACGAGCAGTACTTC. Its protein is CASSQGTSGIYEQYF.

This clone was recorded once. This rearrangement joins TRBV27 to TRBJ2-6; 8 nucleotides align to TRBD1. Germline V gene sequence: CDR1 MNHEY, CDR2 SMNVEV (reference sequence). This CDR3 contains 18 residues. J lost 0 bases, V lost 3 bases, and 7 bases had no gene match. The CDR3 loop reads CASSFMAQGASGANVLTF. DNA of the CDR3: TGTGCCAGCAGTTTTATGGCCCAGGGGGCCTCTGGGGCCAACGTCCTGACTTTC. The full variable domain, its missing parts supplied by reference TRBV27 and TRBJ2-6, is EAQVTQNPRYLITVTGKKLTVTCSQNMNHEYMSWYRQDPGLGLRQIYYSMNVEVTDKGDVPEGYKVSRKEKRNFPLILESPSPNQTSLYFCASSFMAQGASGANVLTFGAGSRLTVL.

The chain joins TRBV29-1 to TRBJ1-2; perhaps TRBD1 as D (6 bases). CDR3 length equals 12 residues. Trimming took off 5 bases at V and 2 bases at J, with 9 bases between the two ends. Germline V gives CDR1 SQVTM, CDR2 ANQGSEA. CDR3 amino acids: CSVLGQNYGYTF. DNA of the CDR3: TGCAGCGTTCTTGGACAGAACTATGGCTACACCTTC.

CDR3 nucleotide sequence: TGTGCCAGTAGTGAGCTGACTAGCGGGAGGTTTGTTTTCAATGAGCAGTTCTTC. Amino acid sequence: CASSELTSGRFVFNEQFF. This chain links TRBV19 with TRBJ2-1; 13 bases match TRBD2. The length of the CDR3 is 18 residues. The germline CDR1 and CDR2 sequences are LNHDA and SQIVND (reference sequence). Trimming took 5 bases from V and 6 from J; bases not matched to a gene: 13.

The chain couples TRBV6-5 to TRBJ2-3; possibly TRBD2 for D (5 bases). CDR3 length: 16 amino acids. Per germline, CDR1 MNHEY and CDR2 SVGAGI. With 2 bases removed from V and 3 bases from J, the gap between germline ends came to 15 bases. CDR3 coding DNA: TGTGCCAGCAGTTACGGAGAGGGTATGTCGACAGATACGCAGTATTTT. As protein: CASSYGEGMSTDTQYF.

This clone was detected only a few times. DNA of the CDR3: TGTGCCAGCAGCTTAGACGCACTAAACCCACGGACGGGTGTCGCTGAAAAACTGTTTTTT. Protein product: CASSLDALNPRTGVAEKLFF. The genes are TRBV11-2 and TRBJ1-4; D gene uncertain. This CDR3 spans 20 amino acids. The germline V gene has CDR1 SGHAT and CDR2 FQNNGV. V was shortened by 0 bases and J by 7 bases, with 27 bases between the two germline ends. The variable domain in full, with the rest retrieved from reference TRBV11-2 and TRBJ1-4, is EAGVAQSPRYKIIEKRQSVAFWCNPISGHATLYWYQQILGQGPKLLIQFQNNGVVDDSQLPKDRFSAERLKGVDSTLKIQPAKLEDSAVYLCASSLDALNPRTGVAEKLFFGSGTQLSVL.

This chain connects TRBV5-1 to TRBJ1-2; D uncertain. Germline values: CDR1 SGHRS, CDR2 YFSETQ. The CDR3 is 13 residues long. Trimming cost V 0 bases and J 4 bases, with 7 bases left between them. CDR3 nucleotide sequence: TGCGCCAGCAGCTTGGCGGGGATCTATGGCTACACCTTC. This codes for CASSLAGIYGYTF.

V and J are TRBV21-1 and TRBJ2-1; the table's D call, TRBD2, has no DNA check behind it. TRBV21-1 is a documented pseudogene. This CDR3 contains 19 residues. The CDR3 DNA follows: TGTGCCAGCAGCAAAGCGACTAGCGGGCGCCCTTGCTCCTACAATGAGCAGTTCTTC. Protein product: CASSKATSGRPCSYNEQFF.

The gene calls are TRBV7-8 and TRBJ2-7; the match to TRBD2 covers 11 bases. This CDR3 region has 14 residues. Looked up from germline, CDR1 is SGHVS and CDR2 is FQNEAQ. V dropped 3 bases and J dropped 10; count of bases not matched to a gene: 8. This CDR3 is CASSLGLADEYQYF. For the CDR3, the DNA is TGTGCCAGCAGCTTGGGACTAGCGGATGAGTACCAGTACTTC. Full variable domain (missing parts from reference TRBV7-8 and TRBJ2-7): GAGVSQSPRYKVAKRGQDVALRCDPISGHVSLFWYQQALGQGPEFLTYFQNEAQLDKSGLPSDRFFAERPEGSVSTLKIQRTQQEDSAVYLCASSLGLADEYQYFGPGTRLTVT.

The DNA for the CDR3 is TGTGCCAGCAGGCTGACTAGCTTAATTACCGGGGAGCTGTTTTTT. It translates to CASRLTSLITGELFF. The chain combines TRBV27 with TRBJ2-2; 7 bases are a match to TRBD2. Trimming removed 6 bases from V and 5 bases from J; junction bases left unmatched: 9. Germline V gene lookup returns CDR1 MNHEY and CDR2 SMNVEV (reference sequence). The CDR3 is made up of 15 amino acids.

The chain is built from TRBV11-2 and TRBJ2-7; TRBD1 might be the D (6 bases). From germline, CDR1 is SGHAT and CDR2 FQNNGV. Between the trimmed V and J ends, which lost 0 bases and 6 bases, there was a span of 12 bases. CDR3 length equals 14 residues. CDR3 sequence (DNA): TGTGCCAGCAGCTTAGATGCAACAGGGCGCGAGCAGTACTTC. It yields the protein CASSLDATGREQYF.

This chain joins TRBV14 and TRBJ2-1; D is unresolved. The ends were cut back, 1 base at V and 14 bases at J, with 12 bases in the middle. This CDR3 is built from 12 residues. In germline, CDR1 is SGHDN, CDR2 FVKESK. This CDR3 is CASSQVLVIEFF. The CDR3 DNA reads TGTGCCAGCAGCCAAGTGTTAGTAATTGAGTTCTTC.

The genes are TRBV19 and TRBJ2-7; the D gene could be TRBD1 or TRBD2 (6 bases each). V lost 6 bases, J lost 3 bases, and 12 bases lay in between. From germline, CDR1 is LNHDA and CDR2 SQIVND (reference sequence). The CDR3 is 13 amino acids. The CDR3 bases are TGTGCCAGTAGCCCGGGGGACAACTACGAGCAGTACTTC. Translating it yields CASSPGDNYEQYF.

The rearrangement links TRBV27 to TRBJ2-7; D gene uncertain. The CDR3 extends over 11 amino acids. V lost 4 bases and J 2 bases, leaving 3 bases between the germline ends. Germline V lookup: CDR1 MNHEY, CDR2 SMNVEV (reference sequence). CDR3 region: CASSYTYEQYF. The CDR3 region has the DNA TGTGCCAGCAGTTACACCTACGAGCAGTACTTC.

Regarding this clone: The sample holds other DNA sequences that translate to the same CDR3. The gene calls are TRBV29-1 and TRBJ1-2; D may be TRBD1 (6 bases). This CDR3 region has 12 residues. Per the germline V gene, CDR1 is SQVTM and CDR2 is ANQGSEA. The ends were cut back, 3 bases at V and 4 bases at J, with 9 bases in the middle. The CDR3 sequence is CSVEDRFYGYTF. CDR3 bases: TGCAGCGTTGAGGACAGATTCTATGGCTACACCTTC.

The rearrangement joins TRBV7-9 to TRBJ1-4, with TRBD1 identical over 7 bases. CDR1 SEHNR and CDR2 FQNEAQ come from the germline V gene (reference sequence). V was clipped by 4 bases and J by 11 bases; unmatched bases: 22. The CDR3 totals 18 residues. Written as DNA, the CDR3 is TGTGCCAGCAGCTCGGCCCTCCGATCCGGGACAGATAATGGGAAACTGTTTTTT. It encodes CASSSALRSGTDNGKLFF.